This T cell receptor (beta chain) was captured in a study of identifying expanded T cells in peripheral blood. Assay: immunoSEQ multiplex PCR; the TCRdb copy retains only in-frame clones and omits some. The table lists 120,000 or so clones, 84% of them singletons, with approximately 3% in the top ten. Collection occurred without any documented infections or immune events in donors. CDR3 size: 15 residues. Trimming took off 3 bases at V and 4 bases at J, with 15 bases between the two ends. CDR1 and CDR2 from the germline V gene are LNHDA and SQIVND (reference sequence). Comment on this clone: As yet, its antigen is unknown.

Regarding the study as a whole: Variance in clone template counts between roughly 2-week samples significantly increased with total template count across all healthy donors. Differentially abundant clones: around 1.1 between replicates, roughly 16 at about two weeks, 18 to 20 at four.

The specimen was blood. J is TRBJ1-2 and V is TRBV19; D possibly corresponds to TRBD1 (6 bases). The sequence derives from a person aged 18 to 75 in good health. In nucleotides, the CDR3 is TGTGCCAGTAGTATTAGTCTAGGACAGATCTATGGCTACACCTTC. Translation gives CASSISLGQIYGYTF.